This record looks at one TCR beta chain sequence and its context. This CDR3 region has 15 residues. Germline loops: CDR1 SGHVS, CDR2 FQNEAQ. The ends were cut back, 4 bases at V and 2 bases at J, with 14 bases in the middle. The data stem from a study of cytomegalovirus exposure and HLA in healthy donors. This PCR relied on a set of 60 Vbeta primers and 13 Jbeta primers. TCRdb's table, derived via immunoSEQ multiplex PCR, lists solely in-frame clones and lacks some. The repertoire holds roughly 220,000 clones, with 70% to 85% as singletons. V is TRBV7-8 and J is TRBJ1-1, with D tentatively TRBD1 (6 bases). Sequenced material: PBMCs. This sequence originates from a man aged 50 or older in good health and CMV-seronegative. CDR3 nucleotides: TGTGCCAGCAGCTGGACCCCGGGACAAAACACTGAAGCTTTCTTT. Amino acids: CASSWTPGQNTEAFF.